These 28 T cell receptor beta chains were all obtained from the same sample, sequenced in a study of control samples from healthy donors and cancer patients. Clones were sequenced by immunoSEQ multiplex PCR, and TCRdb holds only the in-frame ones, with some missing. The sample has about 190,000 clones; the top ten hold 2.2%. What was sequenced was blood. The receptor set was obtained from a woman aged 25 to 39 in good health.

V usage is TRBV29-1 and J usage is TRBJ1-2, with 8 bases fitting TRBD1. Germline lookup yields CDR1 SQVTM and CDR2 ANQGSEA. This CDR3 is built from 13 residues. The ends lost 4 bases at V and 3 bases at J; junction bases unmatched: 4. CDR3 sequence: CSVAGGADYGYTF. For the CDR3, the DNA is TGCAGCGTTGCAGGGGGCGCCGACTATGGCTACACCTTC.

On this clone itself: Compared with germline, one end of the junction differs, possibly owing to a read error. The chain joins TRBV19 to TRBJ1-5; a possible D gene is TRBD1 (6 bases). The CDR3 totals 14 residues. Germline lookup yields CDR1 LNHDA and CDR2 SQIVND (reference sequence). The CDR3 loop reads CASRLVQGNQPQHF. The CDR3 bases are TGTGCCAGTAGACTAGTACAGGGCAACCAGCCCCAGCATTTT.

V gene TRBV24-1 combines with J gene TRBJ2-7, with 9 bases aligning to TRBD1. Germline trimming cut 3 bases from V and 3 bases from J; bases unmatched to any gene: 8. Germline CDR1 KGHDR, CDR2 SFDVKD. The CDR3 extends over 16 amino acids. The DNA for the CDR3 is TGTGCCACCAGTGATGCGGGACAGGGAAGGCACTACGAGCAGTACTTC. As protein: CATSDAGQGRHYEQYF.

The rearrangement links TRBV7-9 to TRBJ1-1, with D perhaps TRBD1 (6 bases). The CDR3 totals 14 residues. Germline CDR1 is SEHNR and CDR2 is FQNEAQ (reference sequence). V lost 3 bases, J lost 3 bases, and 11 bases lay in between. CDR3: CASSFRGPDTEAFF. CDR3 in DNA: TGTGCCAGCAGCTTCAGGGGACCGGACACTGAAGCTTTCTTT.

V and J are TRBV5-1 and TRBJ1-2; D possibly corresponds to TRBD1 (6 bases). The CDR3 covers 16 residues. Germline-derived CDR1 and CDR2 are SGHRS and YFSETQ. Trimming left V 4 bases short and J 2 bases short, with 18 bases between. CDR3 in DNA: TGCGCCAGCAGCCCCTCACAGACAGGCTTGAACTATGGCTACACCTTC. Its protein is CASSPSQTGLNYGYTF.

The rearrangement uses TRBV7-2 and TRBJ1-4, with 8 bases that match TRBD1. This CDR3 spans 15 amino acids. The V gene's germline CDR1 is SGHTA and CDR2 FQGNSA. The trim removed 2 bases at V and 5 bases at J, leaving 4 bases unmatched. Here the CDR3 DNA reads TGTGCCAGCAGCTTACAGGGGGCGGGGAATGAAAAACTGTTTTTT. Translation gives CASSLQGAGNEKLFF.

The chain uses TRBV7-2 and TRBJ1-4, with 8 bases matching TRBD1. Per germline, CDR1 SGHTA and CDR2 FQGNSA. The CDR3 runs to 18 residues. Trimming at V came to 4 bases and at J to 4 bases, leaving 14 bases not matched to a gene. As DNA, the CDR3 is TGTGCCAGCAGCTCTCGGACAGGGCGCGGGGGGGTTAATGAAAAACTGTTTTTT. Encoded protein: CASSSRTGRGGVNEKLFF. Drawing the rest from reference TRBV7-2 and TRBJ1-4, the complete variable domain is GAGVSQSPSNKVTEKGKDVELRCDPISGHTALYWYRQSLGQGLEFLIYFQGNSAPDKSGLPSDRFSAERTGGSVSTLTIQRTQQEDSAVYLCASSSRTGRGGVNEKLFFGSGTQLSVL.

The gene calls are TRBV18 and TRBJ1-4, with a tentative D call TRBD1 (5 bases). The germline V gene has CDR1 KGHSH and CDR2 LQKENI. Trimming pared 8 bases from V and 4 bases from J, leaving 11 bases between. The CDR3 is 13 residues long. The CDR3 nucleotides read TGTGCCAGCCGGGGACTCCTTAATGAAAAACTGTTTTTT. This sequence encodes CASRGLLNEKLFF.

The rearrangement links TRBV6-1 to TRBJ1-5, with D possibly being TRBD1 (5 bases). The germline V gene has CDR1 MNHNS and CDR2 SASEGT. The CDR3 totals 13 residues. Trimming cost V 5 bases and J 3 bases, with 8 bases left between them. The CDR3 DNA reads as TGTGCCAGCAGTTTGGGGCCCAATCAGCCCCAGCATTTT. It encodes CASSLGPNQPQHF.

The chain employs TRBV19 and TRBJ1-6; possible D gene TRBD1, 6 bases. The length of the CDR3 is 13 residues. V was pared by 5 bases and J by 7 bases, with 9 bases between. Looked up from germline, CDR1 is LNHDA and CDR2 is SQIVND (reference sequence). The CDR3 DNA is TGTGCCAGTAGTTTCGACAGGAATTCACCCCTCCACTTT. It yields the protein CASSFDRNSPLHF.

CDR3 sequence: CASSLTSQVSNEQFF. CDR3 in DNA: TGTGCCAGCTCGCTTACTAGTCAGGTTTCCAATGAGCAGTTCTTC. The chain is built from TRBV18 and TRBJ2-1; D is perhaps TRBD2 (5 bases). CDR1 is KGHSH, CDR2 LQKENI, per germline. The CDR3 has 15 residues. Trimming stripped 6 bases from V and 6 bases from J, with 18 bases between.

The chain combines TRBV6-5 with TRBJ1-1, with D possibly being TRBD1 (5 bases). Trimming took 2 bases from V and 5 from J, leaving 12 bases between them. CDR3 length: 14 amino acids. Germline V gives CDR1 MNHEY, CDR2 SVGAGI. The CDR3 coding sequence is TGTGCCAGCAGTTACGGGGTTGGGGGGACTGAAGCTTTCTTT. This gives the protein CASSYGVGGTEAFF.

The V gene is TRBV11-2, the J gene TRBJ2-1; D not certain. The CDR3 is made up of 12 amino acids. V was shortened by 7 bases and J by 4 bases, with 8 bases between the two germline ends. Germline V gives CDR1 SGHAT, CDR2 FQNNGV. CDR3 bases: TGTGCCAGCACCTTGGGGTACAATGAGCAGTTCTTC. This translates into CASTLGYNEQFF.

The chain employs TRBV2 and TRBJ2-7; 10 bases match TRBD1. This CDR3 is built from 15 residues. The V gene end was trimmed by 4 bases and the J gene end by 3 bases; junction bases not matched to a gene: 6. Per germline, CDR1 SNHLY and CDR2 FYNNEI. CDR3 region: CASSGIGTGDYEQYF. As DNA, the CDR3 is TGTGCCAGCAGTGGCATCGGGACAGGGGACTACGAGCAGTACTTC.

The chain combines TRBV15 with TRBJ1-4; a weak D match, TRBD1 (5 bases). Between the trimmed V and J ends, which lost 1 base and 2 bases, there was a span of 11 bases. CDR1 and CDR2 (germline): LNHNV, YYDKDF (reference sequence). CDR3 length equals 16 residues. CDR3 in DNA: TGTGCCACCAGCAGAGCGGTGGGGGTGACTAATGAAAAACTGTTTTTT. Amino acids: CATSRAVGVTNEKLFF.

The CDR3 loop reads CASSLDPSGELFF. The CDR3 DNA is TGCGCCAGCAGCTTGGACCCCTCCGGGGAGCTGTTTTTT. V and J are TRBV5-1 and TRBJ2-2; no clear D gene. CDR3 length: 13 amino acids. With 0 bases removed from V and 6 bases from J, the gap between germline ends came to 6 bases. The germline CDR1 and CDR2 sequences are SGHRS and YFSETQ.

V and J are TRBV5-4 and TRBJ2-3, with a tentative D call TRBD2 (5 bases). Germline CDR1 SGHNT, CDR2 YYREEE (reference sequence). The ends were cut back, 1 base at V and 1 base at J, with 10 bases in the middle. The CDR3 is 15 amino acids. The CDR3 protein is CASSLLPAGTDTQYF. DNA of the CDR3: TGTGCCAGCAGCTTGCTACCAGCGGGCACAGATACGCAGTATTTT.

As DNA, the CDR3 is TGTGCCAGCTCACCAGATTCTGGCGGACACGAGCAGTACTTC. Translated, it gives CASSPDSGGHEQYF. The rearrangement uses TRBV18 and TRBJ2-7; D is unresolved. The CDR3 loop spans 14 amino acids. Trimming shortened V by 2 bases and J by 5 bases, and 13 bases separated the two germline ends. CDR1 is KGHSH and CDR2 is LQKENI in the germline V gene. Full variable domain (missing parts from reference TRBV18 and TRBJ2-7): NAGVMQNPRHLVRRRGQEARLRCSPMKGHSHVYWYRQLPEEGLKFMVYLQKENIIDESGMPKERFSAEFPKEGPSILRIQQVVRGDSAAYFCASSPDSGGHEQYFGPGTRLTVT.

The rearrangement links TRBV30 to TRBJ2-1; D perhaps matches TRBD2 (5 bases). Trimming stripped 0 bases from V and 10 bases from J, with 10 bases between. Germline V gene lookup returns CDR1 GTSNPN and CDR2 SVGIG (reference sequence). The CDR3 spans 12 residues. The CDR3 sequence is CAWSVVAWEQFF. For the CDR3, the DNA is TGTGCCTGGAGTGTAGTAGCGTGGGAGCAGTTCTTC.

Remarks on this clone: This sample also contains other DNA sequences that code for the same CDR3. The chain has TRBV7-3 and TRBJ1-1, with D tentatively TRBD1 (5 bases). Trimming pared 1 base from V and 4 bases from J, leaving 7 bases between. The CDR3 length is 13 residues. Germline CDR1 reads SGHTA; CDR2 reads FQGTGA. CDR3 loop: CASSLIGGTEAFF. The CDR3 nucleotides read TGTGCCAGCAGCTTAATTGGGGGCACTGAAGCTTTCTTT.

This chain connects TRBV4-3 to TRBJ1-3; D is unclear. V shed 0 bases and J shed 0 bases, with 6 bases lying between them. The CDR3 covers 15 residues. Germline CDR1 LGHNA, CDR2 YSLEER. CDR3 nucleotides: TGCGCCAGCAGCCAAGACCCATTCTCTGGAAACACCATATATTTT. This translates into CASSQDPFSGNTIYF.

The J gene is TRBJ1-6, the V gene TRBV6-6; D ambiguous. V was cut by 4 bases and J by 4 bases, with 14 bases left in between. This CDR3 spans 16 amino acids. Germline V gene sequence: CDR1 MNHNY, CDR2 SVGAGI (reference sequence). Written as DNA, the CDR3 is TGTGCCAGCAGTTGGGGTGAATTGGGTTATAATTCACCCCTCCACTTT. Translating gives CASSWGELGYNSPLHF.

The DNA of the CDR3 is TGCAGCGTTTCAAGGGACAGGGGGTACGAGCAGTACTTC. It codes for CSVSRDRGYEQYF. V is TRBV29-1 and J is TRBJ2-7; 11 nucleotides align to TRBD1. The V gene end was trimmed by 5 bases and the J gene end by 4 bases; junction bases not matched to a gene: 4. This CDR3 region has 13 residues. Germline V CDR1 and CDR2: SQVTM, ANQGSEA.

To note about this clone: This sample also contains other DNA sequences that code for the same CDR3. The chain combines TRBV18 with TRBJ1-5; D uncertain. Germline V gene lookup returns CDR1 KGHSH and CDR2 LQKENI. The CDR3 totals 13 residues. V dropped 3 bases and J dropped 3 bases, with 6 bases sitting between them. The CDR3: CASSPRDNQPQHF. Here the CDR3 DNA reads TGTGCCAGCTCACCCCGGGACAATCAGCCCCAGCATTTT. The entire variable domain, with the rest obtained from reference TRBV18 and TRBJ1-5, is as follows: NAGVMQNPRHLVRRRGQEARLRCSPMKGHSHVYWYRQLPEEGLKFMVYLQKENIIDESGMPKERFSAEFPKEGPSILRIQQVVRGDSAAYFCASSPRDNQPQHFGDGTRLSIL.

The chain uses TRBV4-1 and TRBJ1-5; unclear D gene. The CDR3 sequence is 14 residues long. The V gene's germline CDR1 is MGHRA and CDR2 YSYEKL. V was pared by 3 bases and J by 5 bases, with 11 bases between. The CDR3 bases are TGCGCCAGCAGCCACCCCGTTAGGGATCAGCCCCAGCATTTT. Translating it yields CASSHPVRDQPQHF.

The CDR3 nucleotides are TGTGCCAGCAGTCAACGGGGAACGAACACCGGGGAGCTGTTTTTT. Translating it yields CASSQRGTNTGELFF. The chain links TRBV3-1 (or the pseudogene TRBV3-2) to TRBJ2-2; TRBD2 might be the D (5 bases). V was cut by 6 bases and J by 0 bases, with 11 bases left in between. The CDR3 spans 15 residues. Looked up from germline, CDR1 is LGHDT and CDR2 is YNNKEL (reference sequence).

The chain combines TRBV19 with TRBJ1-1; 11 positions match TRBD1. This CDR3 is 18 amino acids long. The germline CDR1 and CDR2 sequences are LNHDA and SQIVND (reference sequence). J lost 1 base, V lost 3 bases, and 10 bases had no gene match. Here the CDR3 DNA reads TGTGCCAGTAGTATCGACAGACGGACAGGGGGCGCGAACACTGAAGCTTTCTTT. Protein product: CASSIDRRTGGANTEAFF. The full variable domain, with the rest looked up from reference TRBV19 and TRBJ1-1, is DGGITQSPKYLFRKEGQNVTLSCEQNLNHDAMYWYRQDPGQGLRLIYYSQIVNDFQKGDIAEGYSVSREKKESFPLTVTSAQKNPTAFYLCASSIDRRTGGANTEAFFGQGTRLTVV.

The V and J genes are TRBV30 and TRBJ2-7; TRBD1 aligns across 12 bases. CDR1 and CDR2 from the germline V gene are GTSNPN and SVGIG (reference sequence). The CDR3 runs to 12 residues. The trim removed 3 bases at V and 12 bases at J, leaving 6 bases unmatched. The CDR3 DNA is TGTGCCTGGAGCCGGGACAGGGGGCTTTGGTACTTC. Protein sequence: CAWSRDRGLWYF. Looking up the rest from reference TRBV30 and TRBJ2-7 gives the full variable domain: SQTIHQWPATLVQPVGSPLSLECTVEGTSNPNLYWYRQAAGRGLQLLFYSVGIGQISSEVPQNLSASRPQDRQFILSSKKLLLSDSGFYLCAWSRDRGLWYFGPGTRLTVT.